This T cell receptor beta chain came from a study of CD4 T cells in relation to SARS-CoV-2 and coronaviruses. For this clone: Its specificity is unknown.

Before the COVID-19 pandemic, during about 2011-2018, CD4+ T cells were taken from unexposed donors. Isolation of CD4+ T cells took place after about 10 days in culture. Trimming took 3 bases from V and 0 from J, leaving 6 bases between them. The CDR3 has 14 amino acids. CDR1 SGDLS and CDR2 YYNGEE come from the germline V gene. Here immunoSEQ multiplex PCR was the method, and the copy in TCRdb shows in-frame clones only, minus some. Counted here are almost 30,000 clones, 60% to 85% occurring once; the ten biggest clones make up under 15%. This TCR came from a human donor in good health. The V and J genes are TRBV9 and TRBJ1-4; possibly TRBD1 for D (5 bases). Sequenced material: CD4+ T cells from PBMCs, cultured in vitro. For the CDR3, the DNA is TGTGCCAGCAGCGCGACAGCAACTAATGAAAAACTGTTTTTT. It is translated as CASSATATNEKLFF.